This T cell receptor (beta chain) was profiled in a study of T cell responses to AZD1222 COVID-19 vaccine. Overall study findings and caveats: Just a handful of people given AZD1222 tested seropositive at baseline. Spike-spanning, vaccine-associated CD4 TCRs were dominant at 160-218 and 743-854. In all cases, repertoires were sampled only after the peak T cell response.

Second doses were pooled across both intervals (about 4 or about 12 weeks). Method: immunoSEQ multiplex PCR; TCRdb's copy keeps in-frame clones and lacks some. The sample records 150,000 to 250,000 clones, approximately 95% being singletons. Germline CDR1 is SGHTS and CDR2 is YDEGEE. This CDR3 contains 18 residues. The trim removed 6 bases at V and 0 bases at J, leaving 9 bases unmatched. As regards this clone: Its antigen is not known.

The sample in question was peripheral blood, obtained 28 days after the second AZD1222 dose. The V gene is TRBV5-8, the J gene TRBJ2-3; 14 bases fit TRBD2. The receptor comes from an adult who received the AZD1222 COVID-19 vaccine. This chain's CDR3 is CASTRGTSGGYSTDTQYF. The CDR3 nucleotides read TGTGCCAGCACCCGAGGGACTAGCGGGGGTTATAGCACAGATACGCAGTATTTT.